This T cell receptor (beta chain) was profiled in a study of CD8 T cells in Susac syndrome. The CDR3 spans 13 residues. V was pared by 5 bases and J by 2 bases, with 9 bases between. Germline V gene lookup returns CDR1 SNHLY and CDR2 FYNNEI. Reverse transcription of roughly 0.45 to 1 ug RNA was performed with random hexamers. One entry per CDR3 protein results from TCRdb running MiXCR on the immunoSEQ multiplex PCR reads. The sample yields 250,000 to 350,000 distinct CDR3 sequences, 92% seen once. The sequence derives from a human donor with multiple sclerosis. Material: CD4+ T cells from PBMCs. The genes are TRBV2 and TRBJ2-5; TRBD2 is a possible D gene (5 bases). Here the CDR3 DNA reads TGTGCCAGCAGTAACGGGGTTCAAGAGACCCAGTACTTC. Its translation is CASSNGVQETQYF.